This T cell receptor (beta chain) was observed in a study of monozygotic twins with inflammatory bowel disease. With the 5' RACE reads reprocessed, TCRdb shows one record per CDR3 protein and no DNA. This sample's clone table lists more than 300,000 distinct CDR3 sequences. CDR1 is DFQATT, CDR2 SNEGSKA, per germline (reference sequence). The CDR3 runs 12 residues. This rearrangement joins TRBV20-1 to TRBJ1-5; no DNA is available, so the TRBD1 call from TCRdb remains unchecked. The sample taken for sequencing was blood. The origin of this receptor is a human donor with ulcerative colitis or Crohn's disease, or a healthy co-twin of an affected twin (not recorded which). The CDR3 region is CSAGQGTQPQHF.